Below, 7 T cell receptor beta chains from the same sample are listed, as sequenced in a study of low-dose radiotherapy and immunotherapy resistance in tumors (dated by TCRdb to 2022 to 2024). The time point label, as the study defines it: before trial treatment. Sequencing instrument: Illumina HiSeq 2500. First-strand cDNA was synthesized using Superscript III and a set of TRAV- and TRBV-specific primers, so that both TCRalpha and TCRbeta chains were covered. TCRs were amplified with Phusion for 15 to 25 PCR cycles using a constant-region primer together with the adapter attached to the V primers. TCRdb reprocessed the public reads (quality trimming at Q25 with fastp, clone calling with MiXCR) and kept in-frame beta chains. For every CDR3 protein sequence, its rows merge into one entry that carries the most common genes and DNA. The table for this sample lists tens of thousands of distinct CDR3 sequences; about 23% of them were counted only once. Roughly 6% of the sample rests with the top ten.

Source: PBMCs, taken before treatment. The origin of the receptors is a male donor with prostate cancer.

The genes are TRBV4-1 and TRBJ2-1; 10 nucleotides agree with TRBD2. Germline CDR1 reads MGHRA; CDR2 reads YSYEKL. Trimming removed 1 base from V and 8 bases from J; junction bases left unmatched: 8. The CDR3 contains 16 residues. As DNA, the CDR3 is TGCGCCAGCAGCCAAGGTCCCAGCGGGGGGGCCGATGAGCAGTTCTTC. Its protein product is CASSQGPSGGADEQFF.

This clonotype was recorded many times. V usage is TRBV5-1 and J usage is TRBJ2-1; TRBD2 aligns across 9 bases. Trimming at V came to 0 bases and at J to 5 bases, leaving 6 bases not matched to a gene. This CDR3 has 16 residues. Germline V CDR1 and CDR2: SGHRS, YFSETQ. The CDR3 reads CASSLAPLAGNNEQFF. Here the CDR3 DNA reads TGCGCCAGCAGCTTGGCTCCCCTAGCGGGGAACAATGAGCAGTTCTTC. Full variable domain (missing parts from reference TRBV5-1 and TRBJ2-1): KAGVTQTPRYLIKTRGQQVTLSCSPISGHRSVSWYQQTPGQGLQFLFEYFSETQRNKGNFPGRFSGRQFSNSRSEMNVSTLELGDSALYLCASSLAPLAGNNEQFFGPGTRLTVL.

Relative to its sample, this clonotype is medium-sized. The CDR3 spells CASSFLAGTDTQYF. CDR3 DNA sequence: TGTGCCAGCAGTTTTCTGGCAGGGACAGATACGCAGTATTTT. The chain couples TRBV28 to TRBJ2-3, with D perhaps matching TRBD1 (5 bases). Germline loops: CDR1 MDHEN, CDR2 SYDVKM. Trimming stripped 3 bases from V and 3 bases from J, with 10 bases between. The CDR3 is 14 amino acids. The full variable domain, in which reference TRBV28 and TRBJ2-3 provide the parts outside the CDR3, is DVKVTQSSRYLVKRTGEKVFLECVQDMDHENMFWYRQDPGLGLRLIYFSYDVKMKEKGDIPEGYSVSREKKERFSLILESASTNQTSMYLCASSFLAGTDTQYFGPGTRLTVL.

The sample holds one count of this clonotype. The chain uses TRBV12-5 and TRBJ1-2; TRBD1 agrees at 7 bases. The trim removed 3 bases at V and 9 bases at J, leaving 7 bases unmatched. Germline V CDR1 and CDR2: LGHNT, FRNRAP. The CDR3 runs 13 residues. Written as DNA, the CDR3 is TGTGCTAGTGGTTTCTTCTCGGACAGGCGCTACACCTTC. Translating gives CASGFFSDRRYTF. The full variable domain, with the rest looked up from reference TRBV12-5 and TRBJ1-2, is DARVTQTPRHKVTEMGQEVTMRCQPILGHNTVFWYRQTMMQGLELLAYFRNRAPLDDSGMPKDRFSAEMPDATLATLKIQPSEPRDSAVYFCASGFFSDRRYTFGSGTRLTVV.

The rearrangement joins TRBV7-9 to TRBJ2-1; TRBD1 agrees at 7 bases. The CDR3 extends over 12 amino acids. The V gene end was trimmed by 5 bases and the J gene end by 10 bases; junction bases not matched to a gene: 5. The V gene's germline CDR1 is SEHNR and CDR2 FQNEAQ (reference sequence). CDR3 amino acids: CASSITGVEQFF. The DNA for the CDR3 is TGTGCCAGCAGCATTACAGGGGTCGAGCAGTTCTTC.

This clonotype was detected many times. CDR3 DNA sequence: TGTGCCAGCAGCCACTTACAGGGTACAGCCGGGGAGCTGTTTTTT. Its protein product is CASSHLQGTAGELFF. V and J are TRBV7-2 and TRBJ2-2; perhaps TRBD1 as D (6 bases). The germline V gene encodes CDR1 SGHTA and CDR2 FQGNSA. V shed 5 bases and J shed 6 bases, with 16 bases lying between them. The CDR3 has 15 residues. The whole variable domain, filled in from reference TRBV7-2 and TRBJ2-2, reads GAGVSQSPSNKVTEKGKDVELRCDPISGHTALYWYRQSLGQGLEFLIYFQGNSAPDKSGLPSDRFSAERTGGSVSTLTIQRTQQEDSAVYLCASSHLQGTAGELFFGEGSRLTVL.

This clonotype turned up a few times. DNA of the CDR3: TGTGCCAGCAGCTGGACCACCGACACCTACAATGAGCAGTTCTTC. The encoded protein is CASSWTTDTYNEQFF. The gene calls are TRBV5-4 and TRBJ2-1; D uncertain. Trimming took 3 bases from V and 2 from J, leaving 12 bases between them. Germline CDR1 reads SGHNT; CDR2 reads YYREEE (reference sequence). The CDR3 is 15 residues long.